This T cell receptor (beta chain) was identified during a study of T-cell reconstitution after alpha-beta-depleted transplantation in children. Unique molecular identifiers were incorporated during preparation of the TCRbeta library. TCRdb processed the PCR reads anew with MiXCR; each CDR3 protein has one entry. The sample records 500,000 to 650,000 distinct CDR3 sequences, roughly an eighth being singletons. The CDR3 is 18 amino acids. The sample in question was PBMCs, mostly from graft donor cells, obtained 180 days after TCRalphabeta/CD19-depleted stem cell transplant. The chain uses TRBV12-2 and TRBJ2-1; the table calls TRBD2, which could not be checked here. TRBV12-2 is reported as a pseudogene. The TCR comes from a female patient between 2 and 10 years old who had a stem cell transplant for aplastic anemia, so the T cells may come from the graft donor. The CDR3 here is CASRVSICLAGGNNEQFF. The CDR3 region has the DNA TGTGCAAGTCGCGTTAGCATCTGTCTAGCGGGAGGTAACAATGAGCAGTTCTTC.